These T cell receptor beta chains were read from a single sample in a study of identifying expanded T cells in peripheral blood. Libraries were prepared by immunoSEQ multiplex PCR; TCRdb keeps only in-frame clonotypes and omits some of them. The table has 85,000 to 90,000 clones, approximately 84% seen once; the top ten hold roughly 5.9%. The specimen was blood. The receptor source for this set is a person aged 18 to 75 in good health. Both conserved end residues are part of each CDR3. Fields, in order: CDR3 DNA, CDR3 protein, V gene, clone size, D gene, J gene. D genes are given only for firm matches. Expanded clones are given a class, and other clones once, few, many or no size at all.

DNA: TGTGCCAGCTCACCATACCAGGAGAACACTGAAGCTTTCTTT; CDR3: CASSPYQENTEAFF; V: TRBV18; size: few; D: -; J: TRBJ1-1
DNA: TGTGCCAGCAGCCTATTGGACAGTGCAGGCTATGGCTACACCTTC; CDR3: CASSLLDSAGYGYTF; V: TRBV5-6; size: -; D: -; J: TRBJ1-2
DNA: TGTGCCAGCAGCCTCCGTTGGGGTGAAAAACTGTTTTTT; CDR3: CASSLRWGEKLFF; V: TRBV2; size: -; D: -; J: TRBJ1-4
DNA: TGTGCCAGCAGTGAGGAGAGAAGGACCCAGTACTTC; CDR3: CASSEERRTQYF; V: TRBV2; size: -; D: -; J: TRBJ2-5
DNA: TGTGCCAGCTCCCCGGGACAGGGGATCTCAGATACGCAGTATTTT; CDR3: CASSPGQGISDTQYF; V: TRBV18; size: -; D: TRBD1; J: TRBJ2-3
DNA: TGTGCCAGCAGACTCCGGGACACGCAAGAGACCCAGTACTTC; CDR3: CASRLRDTQETQYF; V: TRBV2; size: -; D: -; J: TRBJ2-5
DNA: TGTGCCAGCAGCCAAGTCCTGGGGGGCTGGCAGTACTTC; CDR3: CASSQVLGGWQYF; V: TRBV14; size: -; D: -; J: TRBJ2-7
DNA: TGTGCCAGCTCACCACCACAACTCTACGAGCAGTACTTC; CDR3: CASSPPQLYEQYF; V: TRBV18; size: -; D: -; J: TRBJ2-7
DNA: TGCGCCAGCAGCTTGGTTGTGGGTTCTAACTATGGCTACACCTTC; CDR3: CASSLVVGSNYGYTF; V: TRBV5-1; size: -; D: -; J: TRBJ1-2
DNA: TGTGCCATCAGTGAGTCGAACAGCCCGAACACTGAAGCTTTCTTT; CDR3: CAISESNSPNTEAFF; V: TRBV10-3; size: -; D: -; J: TRBJ1-1
DNA: TGTGCCAGTAGCCCCCTGGGAGGCACCGGGGAGCTGTTTTTT; CDR3: CASSPLGGTGELFF; V: TRBV19; size: -; D: -; J: TRBJ2-2
DNA: TGTGCCACCAGCAGACCATGGGGCAGGGAGAACACTGAAGCTTTCTTT; CDR3: CATSRPWGRENTEAFF; V: TRBV15; size: -; D: -; J: TRBJ1-1
DNA: TGTGCCAGCAGCTTAGGAGGAGGGTTCTATGGCTACACCTTC; CDR3: CASSLGGGFYGYTF; V: TRBV7-2; size: -; D: -; J: TRBJ1-2
DNA: TGTGCCAGCAGCTTATTGGGCCTGAACACTGAAGCTTTCTTT; CDR3: CASSLLGLNTEAFF; V: TRBV7-3; size: few; D: -; J: TRBJ1-1
DNA: TGTGCCAGCAGTGCCCCCAACTCCCGTGCTAGCACAGATACGCAGTATTTT; CDR3: CASSAPNSRASTDTQYF; V: TRBV2; size: -; D: -; J: TRBJ2-3
DNA: TGTGCCTGGAGTGTATCCTTTCCCCCGCTTTACGAGCAGTACTTC; CDR3: CAWSVSFPPLYEQYF; V: TRBV30; size: -; D: -; J: TRBJ2-7
DNA: TGTGCCAGCAGAGACTGGGCGGGACAGGGGATTCTCGGGGGCTACACCTTC; CDR3: CASRDWAGQGILGGYTF; V: TRBV11-2; size: -; D: TRBD1; J: TRBJ1-2
DNA: TGTGCCAGTAGCCGCCGCTATGGCTACACCTTC; CDR3: CASSRRYGYTF; V: TRBV19; size: -; D: -; J: TRBJ1-2
DNA: TGTGCCAGCAGCTCCGGGGACAGCTTCGATCGAGAGACCCAGTACTTC; CDR3: CASSSGDSFDRETQYF; V: TRBV11-2; size: -; D: TRBD1; J: TRBJ2-5
DNA: TGTGCCAGCAGCTTAGAGTGGAGGGGGGCCTATGAGACCCAGTACTTC; CDR3: CASSLEWRGAYETQYF; V: TRBV7-6; size: -; D: -; J: TRBJ2-5
DNA: TGTGCCAGCAGTGAGGGTGAAAAACTGTTTTTT; CDR3: CASSEGEKLFF; V: TRBV6-1; size: -; D: -; J: TRBJ1-4
DNA: TGTGCCAGCAGCTCGGCCCAAGGGTTAGCGAGCGAGCAGTACTTC; CDR3: CASSSAQGLASEQYF; V: TRBV7-6; size: -; D: -; J: TRBJ2-7
DNA: TGTGCCAGCAGCTTCCCAGGGGTTAGCGAGCAGTACTTC; CDR3: CASSFPGVSEQYF; V: TRBV5-6; size: -; D: -; J: TRBJ2-7
DNA: TGTGCCAGCAGCCAAAACTTATATACGCAGTATTTT; CDR3: CASSQNLYTQYF; V: TRBV7-2; size: -; D: -; J: TRBJ2-3
DNA: TGTGCCTGGAGTGTCCGGTATGGCTACACCTTC; CDR3: CAWSVRYGYTF; V: TRBV30; size: -; D: -; J: TRBJ1-2
DNA: TGCGCCAGCAGCTTGAGCCAACAGGGGTTCCTAGGGGAGCTGTTTTTT; CDR3: CASSLSQQGFLGELFF; V: TRBV5-1; size: -; D: TRBD1; J: TRBJ2-2
DNA: TGTGCCTGGAGTGTATTCCACCGCGGCTACACCTTC; CDR3: CAWSVFHRGYTF; V: TRBV30; size: -; D: -; J: TRBJ1-2
DNA: TGTGCCAGCAGCGGTTCGAGGGGATCTAGCAATCAGCCCCAGCATTTT; CDR3: CASSGSRGSSNQPQHF; V: TRBV5-6; size: -; D: -; J: TRBJ1-5
DNA: TGCGCCAGCAGCCACCGGCGTTGGGGCACTGAAGCTTTCTTT; CDR3: CASSHRRWGTEAFF; V: TRBV4-3; size: -; D: -; J: TRBJ1-1
DNA: TGCGCCAGCAGCTGGGGGGACAGCATGAACACTGAAGCTTTCTTT; CDR3: CASSWGDSMNTEAFF; V: TRBV5-1; size: -; D: TRBD1; J: TRBJ1-1
DNA: TGTGCCAGTAGGGTTAGTATCAATCAGCCCCAGCATTTT; CDR3: CASRVSINQPQHF; V: TRBV19; size: -; D: -; J: TRBJ1-5
DNA: TGTGCCAGCAGCTCCTACGGAGCTAACTATGGCTACACCTTC; CDR3: CASSSYGANYGYTF; V: TRBV5-4; size: many; D: -; J: TRBJ1-2
DNA: TGTGCCAGCTCGACAGGGAGGTTTGGCGGGAATGGCTACACCTTC; CDR3: CASSTGRFGGNGYTF; V: TRBV9; size: -; D: TRBD1; J: TRBJ1-2
DNA: TGTGCCAGCCAGGGAACTAATGAGCAGTTCTTC; CDR3: CASQGTNEQFF; V: TRBV7-9; size: once; D: -; J: TRBJ2-1
DNA: TGTGCCAGCAGCTTAGGAATAGGGCCCACAGATACGCAGTATTTT; CDR3: CASSLGIGPTDTQYF; V: TRBV13; size: -; D: -; J: TRBJ2-3
DNA: TGTGCCAGCAGCCCAGCCTCCATGTCGTACCAAGAGACCCAGTACTTC; CDR3: CASSPASMSYQETQYF; V: TRBV14; size: -; D: -; J: TRBJ2-5
DNA: TGTGCCAGCAGCTTAACAGGGGGGGGTTCACCCCTCCACTTT; CDR3: CASSLTGGGSPLHF; V: TRBV14; size: -; D: TRBD1; J: TRBJ1-6
DNA: TGTGCCAGCGGGGCCGGAAAAGAGACCCAGTACTTC; CDR3: CASGAGKETQYF; V: TRBV6-5; size: -; D: -; J: TRBJ2-5
DNA: TGTGCCAGCAGCCACCGGTATGGTGAAAAACTGTTTTTT; CDR3: CASSHRYGEKLFF; V: TRBV14; size: -; D: -; J: TRBJ1-4
DNA: TGTGCCTGGAGGTCAGGGGCAGGGGAAAAACTGTTTTTT; CDR3: CAWRSGAGEKLFF; V: TRBV30; size: -; D: -; J: TRBJ1-4
DNA: TGTGCCAGCAGTTTACTGGGGTACAATGAGCAGTTCTTC; CDR3: CASSLLGYNEQFF; V: TRBV27; size: -; D: -; J: TRBJ2-1
DNA: TGTGCCAGCAGTTTAACCAGGGCGGGCATCTATGGCTACACCTTC; CDR3: CASSLTRAGIYGYTF; V: TRBV27; size: -; D: -; J: TRBJ1-2
DNA: TGTGCCATCTCCTTGGGACAGGGAACTGAAGCTTTCTTT; CDR3: CAISLGQGTEAFF; V: TRBV10-3; size: -; D: TRBD1; J: TRBJ1-1
DNA: TGTGCCAGCAGCCCCAGGGGGCGTTTGGTTAACACTGAAGCTTTCTTT; CDR3: CASSPRGRLVNTEAFF; V: TRBV7-6; size: -; D: TRBD1; J: TRBJ1-1
DNA: TGTGCCTGGAGAAGGACAGCGAACACTGAAGCTTTCTTT; CDR3: CAWRRTANTEAFF; V: TRBV30; size: -; D: -; J: TRBJ1-1
DNA: TGTGCCAGCAGCTTAGGGACAGGCCTCGGAGGGGCCAACGTCCTGACTTTC; CDR3: CASSLGTGLGGANVLTF; V: TRBV5-4; size: -; D: TRBD1; J: TRBJ2-6
DNA: TGTGCCAGCAGCTTCGGACTGAACAATGAGCAGTTCTTC; CDR3: CASSFGLNNEQFF; V: TRBV7-8; size: -; D: -; J: TRBJ2-1
DNA: TGCGCCAGCAGTCAGATACAAGCTAATGAAAAACTGTTTTTT; CDR3: CASSQIQANEKLFF; V: TRBV23-1; size: -; D: -; J: TRBJ1-4
DNA: TGTGCCAGCAGCCGGGGCCGAGAGTCCGGGGAGCTGTTTTTT; CDR3: CASSRGRESGELFF; V: TRBV7-3; size: once; D: -; J: TRBJ2-2
DNA: TGCGCCAGCAGCCAAGATGTGGGGCCGGGGGGGGAGCTGTTTTTT; CDR3: CASSQDVGPGGELFF; V: TRBV4-3; size: -; D: -; J: TRBJ2-2
DNA: TGTGCCAGCAGCTTGGGCCCAGGTAACACTGAAGCTTTCTTT; CDR3: CASSLGPGNTEAFF; V: TRBV7-3; size: -; D: -; J: TRBJ1-1
DNA: TGTGCCAGCGGACCGACAGCTTACTATGGCTACACCTTC; CDR3: CASGPTAYYGYTF; V: TRBV6-5; size: once; D: -; J: TRBJ1-2
DNA: TGTGCCGTCCGCCAGGCGGGCGAAAAACTGTTTTTT; CDR3: CAVRQAGEKLFF; V: TRBV6-1; size: -; D: -; J: TRBJ1-4
DNA: TGTGCCAGCAGCTTAGGTGGTGGCTATGGCTACACCTTC; CDR3: CASSLGGGYGYTF; V: TRBV7-6; size: -; D: -; J: TRBJ1-2